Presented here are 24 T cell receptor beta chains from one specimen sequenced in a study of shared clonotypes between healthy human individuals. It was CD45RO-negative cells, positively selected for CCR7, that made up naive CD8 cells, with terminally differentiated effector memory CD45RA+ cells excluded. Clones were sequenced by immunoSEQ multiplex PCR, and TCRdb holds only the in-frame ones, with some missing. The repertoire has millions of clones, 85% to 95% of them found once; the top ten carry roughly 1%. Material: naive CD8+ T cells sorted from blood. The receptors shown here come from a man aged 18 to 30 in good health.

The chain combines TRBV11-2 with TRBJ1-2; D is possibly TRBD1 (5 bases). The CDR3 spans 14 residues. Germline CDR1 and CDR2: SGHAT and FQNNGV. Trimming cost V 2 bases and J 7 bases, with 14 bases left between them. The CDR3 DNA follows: TGTGCCAGCAGCTTATCGGGACCTCATACTGGCTACACCTTC. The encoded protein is CASSLSGPHTGYTF.

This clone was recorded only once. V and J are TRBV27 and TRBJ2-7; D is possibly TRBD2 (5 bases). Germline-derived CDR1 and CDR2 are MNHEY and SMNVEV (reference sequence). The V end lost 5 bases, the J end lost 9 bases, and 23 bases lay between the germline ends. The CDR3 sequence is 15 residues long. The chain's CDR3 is CASSPRLVSGFVQYF. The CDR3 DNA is TGTGCCAGCAGTCCCCGCCTCGTGAGCGGTTTCGTGCAGTACTTC.

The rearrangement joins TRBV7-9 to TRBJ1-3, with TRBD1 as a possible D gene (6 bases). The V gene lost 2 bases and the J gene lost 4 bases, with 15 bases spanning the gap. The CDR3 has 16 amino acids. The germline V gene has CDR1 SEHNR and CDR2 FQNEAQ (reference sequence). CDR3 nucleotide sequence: TGTGCCAGCAGCTTAACCTCAACAGGGCTCGGAAACACCATATATTTT. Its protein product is CASSLTSTGLGNTIYF.

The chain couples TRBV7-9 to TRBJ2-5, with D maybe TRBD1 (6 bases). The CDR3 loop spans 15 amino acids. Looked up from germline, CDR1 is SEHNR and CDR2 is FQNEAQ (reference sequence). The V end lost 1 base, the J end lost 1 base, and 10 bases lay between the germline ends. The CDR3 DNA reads TGTGCCAGCAGCTTAGTGGTGGGGGCCCAAGAGACCCAGTACTTC. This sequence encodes CASSLVVGAQETQYF.

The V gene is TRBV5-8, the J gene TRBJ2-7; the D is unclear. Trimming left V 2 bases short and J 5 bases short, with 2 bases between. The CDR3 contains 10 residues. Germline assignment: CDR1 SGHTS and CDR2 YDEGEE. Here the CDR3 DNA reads TGTGCCAGCAGCTTCCACGAGCAGTACTTC. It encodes CASSFHEQYF.

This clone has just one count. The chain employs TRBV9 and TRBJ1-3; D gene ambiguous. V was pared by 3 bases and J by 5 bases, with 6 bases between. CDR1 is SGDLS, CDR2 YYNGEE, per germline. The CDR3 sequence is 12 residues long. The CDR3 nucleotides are TGTGCCAGCAGCGGCTCACGAAACACCATATATTTT. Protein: CASSGSRNTIYF.

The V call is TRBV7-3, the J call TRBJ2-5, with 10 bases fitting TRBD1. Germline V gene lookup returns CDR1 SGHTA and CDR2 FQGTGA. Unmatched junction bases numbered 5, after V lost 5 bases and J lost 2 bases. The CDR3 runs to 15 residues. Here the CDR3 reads CASSLGTGEQETQYF. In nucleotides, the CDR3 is TGTGCCAGCAGCCTCGGGACAGGGGAACAAGAGACCCAGTACTTC.

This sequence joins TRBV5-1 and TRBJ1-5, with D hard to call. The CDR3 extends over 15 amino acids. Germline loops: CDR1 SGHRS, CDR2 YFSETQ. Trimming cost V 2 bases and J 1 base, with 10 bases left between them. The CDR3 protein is CASSFSGGSNQPQHF. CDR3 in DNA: TGCGCCAGCAGCTTCTCGGGAGGAAGCAATCAGCCCCAGCATTTT.

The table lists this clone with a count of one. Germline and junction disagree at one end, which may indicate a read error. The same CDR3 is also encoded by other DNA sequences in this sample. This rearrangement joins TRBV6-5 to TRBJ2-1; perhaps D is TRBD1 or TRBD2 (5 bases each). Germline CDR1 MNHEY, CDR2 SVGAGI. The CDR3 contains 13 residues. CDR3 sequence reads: CASSSGTYNEQFF. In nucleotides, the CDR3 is TGTGCCAGCAGCTCCGGGACCTATAATGAGCAGTTCTTC.

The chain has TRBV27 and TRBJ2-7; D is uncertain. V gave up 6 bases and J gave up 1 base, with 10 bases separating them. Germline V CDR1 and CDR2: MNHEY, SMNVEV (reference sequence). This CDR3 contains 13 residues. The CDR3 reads CASSRGFSYEQYF. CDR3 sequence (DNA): TGTGCCAGCAGCCGCGGTTTTTCCTACGAGCAGTACTTC.

The CDR3 nucleotides are TGCGCCAGCAGCTCGGACCATCCGAACACCGGGGAGCTGTTTTTT. Protein sequence: CASSSDHPNTGELFF. The chain uses TRBV5-1 and TRBJ2-2; D gene ambiguous. CDR1 and CDR2 from the germline V gene are SGHRS and YFSETQ. V lost 3 bases to trimming and J lost 0 bases, with 9 bases between them. The CDR3 runs to 15 residues.

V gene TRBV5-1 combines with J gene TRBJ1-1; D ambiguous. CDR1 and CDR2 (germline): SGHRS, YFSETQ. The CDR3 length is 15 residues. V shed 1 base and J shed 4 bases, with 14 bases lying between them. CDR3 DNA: TGCGCCAGCAGCTTGTCGGTTCCGGGCTTCACTGAAGCTTTCTTT. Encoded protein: CASSLSVPGFTEAFF.

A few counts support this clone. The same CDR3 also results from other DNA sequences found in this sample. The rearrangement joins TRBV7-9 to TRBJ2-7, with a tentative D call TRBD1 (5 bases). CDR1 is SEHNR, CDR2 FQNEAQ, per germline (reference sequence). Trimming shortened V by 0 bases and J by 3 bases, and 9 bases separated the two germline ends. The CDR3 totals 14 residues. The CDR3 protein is CASSLAGRDYEQYF. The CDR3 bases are TGTGCCAGCAGCTTAGCGGGCAGGGACTACGAGCAGTACTTC.

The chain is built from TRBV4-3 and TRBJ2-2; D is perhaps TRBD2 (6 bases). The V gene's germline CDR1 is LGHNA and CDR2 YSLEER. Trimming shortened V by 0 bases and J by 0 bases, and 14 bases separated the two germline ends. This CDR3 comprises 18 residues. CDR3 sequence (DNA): TGCGCCAGCAGCCAAGATTTGCTAGCGTTATCGAACACCGGGGAGCTGTTTTTT. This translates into CASSQDLLALSNTGELFF.

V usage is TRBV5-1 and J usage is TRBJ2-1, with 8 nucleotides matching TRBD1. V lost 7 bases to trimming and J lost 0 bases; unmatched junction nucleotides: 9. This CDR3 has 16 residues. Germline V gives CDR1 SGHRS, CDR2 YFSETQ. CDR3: CASGWTGRGSYNEQFF. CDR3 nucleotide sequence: TGCGCCAGCGGATGGACAGGGAGAGGCTCCTACAATGAGCAGTTCTTC.

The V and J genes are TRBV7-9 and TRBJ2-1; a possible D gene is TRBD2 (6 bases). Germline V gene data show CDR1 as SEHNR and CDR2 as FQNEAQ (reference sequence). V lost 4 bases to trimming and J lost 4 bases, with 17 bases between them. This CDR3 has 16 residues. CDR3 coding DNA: TGTGCCAGCAGCTCCCCCTCCTCCGCGGGGTACAATGAGCAGTTCTTC. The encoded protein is CASSSPSSAGYNEQFF.

In DNA form, the CDR3 reads TGTGCCAGCAGACAGAGCGGGACATCCTACGAGCAGTACTTC. Translating it yields CASRQSGTSYEQYF. The chain uses TRBV14 and TRBJ2-7, with D possibly matching TRBD2 (7 bases). Trimming removed 6 bases at V and 1 base at J, with 13 bases between. The CDR3 is 14 amino acids. Germline V gene data show CDR1 as SGHDN and CDR2 as FVKESK.

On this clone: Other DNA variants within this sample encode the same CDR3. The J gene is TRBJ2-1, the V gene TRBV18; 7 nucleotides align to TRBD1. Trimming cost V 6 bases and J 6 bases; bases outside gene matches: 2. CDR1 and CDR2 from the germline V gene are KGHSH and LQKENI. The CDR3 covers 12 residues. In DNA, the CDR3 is TGTGCCAGCTCTCCAGGGGGCAATGAGCAGTTCTTC. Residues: CASSPGGNEQFF.

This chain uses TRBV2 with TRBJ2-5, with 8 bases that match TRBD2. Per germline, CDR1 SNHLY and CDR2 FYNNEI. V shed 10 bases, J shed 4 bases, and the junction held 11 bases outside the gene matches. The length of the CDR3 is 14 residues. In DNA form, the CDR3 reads TGTGCCACTACTCTAGCGGGTTATTTAGAGACCCAGTACTTC. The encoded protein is CATTLAGYLETQYF.

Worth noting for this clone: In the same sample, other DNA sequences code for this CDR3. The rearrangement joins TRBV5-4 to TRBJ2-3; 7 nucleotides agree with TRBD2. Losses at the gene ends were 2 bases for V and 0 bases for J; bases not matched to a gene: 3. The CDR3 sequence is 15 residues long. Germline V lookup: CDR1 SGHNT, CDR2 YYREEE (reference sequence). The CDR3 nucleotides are TGTGCCAGCAGCTTTGGCGGGGGAAGCACAGATACGCAGTATTTT. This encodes CASSFGGGSTDTQYF.

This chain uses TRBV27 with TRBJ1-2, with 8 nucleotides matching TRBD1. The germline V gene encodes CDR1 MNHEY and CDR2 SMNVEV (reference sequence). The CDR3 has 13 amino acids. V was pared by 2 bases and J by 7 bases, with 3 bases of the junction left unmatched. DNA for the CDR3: TGTGCCAGCAGTTTAGTACAGGGGGGTGGCTACACCTTC. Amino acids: CASSLVQGGGYTF.

The CDR3 here is CASSIGTSGVSSYEQYF. In DNA form, the CDR3 reads TGTGCCAGTAGTATCGGGACTAGCGGGGTAAGCTCCTACGAGCAGTACTTC. The rearrangement uses TRBV19 and TRBJ2-7, with TRBD2 matching over 13 bases. In germline, CDR1 is LNHDA, CDR2 SQIVND (reference sequence). After removal of 3 bases from V and 0 bases from J, the junction contained 5 bases not matched to a gene. The CDR3 loop spans 17 amino acids.

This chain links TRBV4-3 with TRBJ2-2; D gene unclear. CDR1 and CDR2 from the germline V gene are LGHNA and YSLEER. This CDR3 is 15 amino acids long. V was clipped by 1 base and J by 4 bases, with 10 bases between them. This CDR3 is CASSQVQDGTGELFF. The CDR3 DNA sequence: TGCGCCAGCAGCCAAGTCCAGGACGGCACCGGGGAGCTGTTTTTT.

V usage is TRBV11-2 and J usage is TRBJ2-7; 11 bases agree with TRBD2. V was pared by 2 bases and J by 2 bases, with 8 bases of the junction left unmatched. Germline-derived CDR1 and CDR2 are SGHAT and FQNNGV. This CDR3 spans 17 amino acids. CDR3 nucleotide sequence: TGTGCCAGCAGCTTACCTCCGCTGACTAGCGGGGCCTACGAGCAGTACTTC. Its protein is CASSLPPLTSGAYEQYF.